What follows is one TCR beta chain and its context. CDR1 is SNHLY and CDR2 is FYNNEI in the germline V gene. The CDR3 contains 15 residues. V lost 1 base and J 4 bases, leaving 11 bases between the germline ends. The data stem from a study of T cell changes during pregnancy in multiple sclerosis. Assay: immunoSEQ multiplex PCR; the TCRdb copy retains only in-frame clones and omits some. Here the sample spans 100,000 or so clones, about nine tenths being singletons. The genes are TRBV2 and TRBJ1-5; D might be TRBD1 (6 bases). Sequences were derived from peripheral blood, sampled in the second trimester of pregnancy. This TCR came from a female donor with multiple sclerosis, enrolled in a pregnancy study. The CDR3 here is CASSEVGAANQPQHF. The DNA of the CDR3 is TGTGCCAGCAGTGAAGTGGGGGCAGCAAATCAGCCCCAGCATTTT.